This T cell receptor (beta chain) originates from a study of T-cell memory formation after mild COVID-19. Study-level findings and limits: CD4+ contracting clones were mainly CM and EM; CD8+ ones, EMRA. Among clones peaking at day 37 in the second wave, SARS-CoV-2 specificity remained unconfirmed.

Germline V lookup: CDR1 SGHDT, CDR2 YYEEEE. The ends lost 4 bases at V and 5 bases at J; junction bases unmatched: 15. The CDR3 length is 16 residues. Remarks on this clonotype: Its antigen is still unknown.

After 5'RACE with constant-segment primers, TCR alpha and TCR beta cDNA libraries carrying sample barcodes and UMIs were obtained. TCRdb re-derived calls from the 5' RACE reads in MiXCR, one entry per CDR3 protein. Of some 210,000 distinct CDR3 sequences listed, roughly 27% are singletons. The TCR sequence derives from an adult woman who had mild COVID-19 (a few samples of this study predate the infection). Cell type and time point are not known. Sequenced sample: PBMCs or a T cell subset sorted from them (not recorded which). The chain couples TRBV5-6 to TRBJ2-7, with 7 bases aligning to TRBD2. The CDR3 coding sequence is TGTGCCAGCAGCAACGGACTAGTTTTATTATCCCACGAGCAGTACTTC. The encoded protein is CASSNGLVLLSHEQYF.